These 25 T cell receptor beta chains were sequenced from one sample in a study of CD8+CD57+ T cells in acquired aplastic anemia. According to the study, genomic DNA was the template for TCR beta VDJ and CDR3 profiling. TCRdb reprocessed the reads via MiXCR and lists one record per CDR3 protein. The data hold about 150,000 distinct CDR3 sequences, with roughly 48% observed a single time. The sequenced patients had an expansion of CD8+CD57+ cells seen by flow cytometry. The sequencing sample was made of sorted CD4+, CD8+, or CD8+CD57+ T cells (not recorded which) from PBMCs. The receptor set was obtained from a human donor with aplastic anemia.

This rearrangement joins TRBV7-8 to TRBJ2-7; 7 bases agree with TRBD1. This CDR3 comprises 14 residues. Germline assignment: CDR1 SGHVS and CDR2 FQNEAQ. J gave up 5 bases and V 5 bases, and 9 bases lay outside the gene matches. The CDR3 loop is CASSPTPGTDEQYF. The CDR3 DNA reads TGTGCCAGCAGCCCCACACCCGGGACAGACGAGCAGTACTTC.

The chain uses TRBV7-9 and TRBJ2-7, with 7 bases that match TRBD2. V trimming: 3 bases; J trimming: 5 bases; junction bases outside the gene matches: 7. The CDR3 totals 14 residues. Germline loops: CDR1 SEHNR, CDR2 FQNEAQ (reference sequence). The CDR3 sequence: CASSLAGEWDEQYF. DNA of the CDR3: TGTGCCAGCAGCTTGGCGGGGGAATGGGACGAGCAGTACTTC.

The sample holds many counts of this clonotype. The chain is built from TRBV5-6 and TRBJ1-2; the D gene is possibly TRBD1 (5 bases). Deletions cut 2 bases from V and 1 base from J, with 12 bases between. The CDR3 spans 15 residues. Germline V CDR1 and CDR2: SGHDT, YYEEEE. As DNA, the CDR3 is TGTGCCAGCAGCTTCCTGACAGAGCTTAACTATGGCTACACCTTC. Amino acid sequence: CASSFLTELNYGYTF.

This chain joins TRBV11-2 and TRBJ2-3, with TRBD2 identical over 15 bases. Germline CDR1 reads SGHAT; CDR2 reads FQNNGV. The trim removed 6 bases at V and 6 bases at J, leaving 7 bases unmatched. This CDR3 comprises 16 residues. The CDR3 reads CASRPGLAGGWDTQYF. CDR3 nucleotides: TGTGCCAGCAGACCGGGACTAGCGGGAGGTTGGGATACGCAGTATTTT.

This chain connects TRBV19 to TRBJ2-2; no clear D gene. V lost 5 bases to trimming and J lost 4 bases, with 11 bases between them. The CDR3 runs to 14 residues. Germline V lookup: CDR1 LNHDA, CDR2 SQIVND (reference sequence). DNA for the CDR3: TGTGCCAGTAGTCTTCGGTCGGGCACCGGGGAGCTGTTTTTT. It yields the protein CASSLRSGTGELFF.

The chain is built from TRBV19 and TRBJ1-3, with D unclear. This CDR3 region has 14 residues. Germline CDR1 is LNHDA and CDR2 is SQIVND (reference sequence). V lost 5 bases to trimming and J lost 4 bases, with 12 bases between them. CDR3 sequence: CASSVLGAGNTIYF. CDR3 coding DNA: TGTGCCAGTAGTGTACTAGGCGCAGGAAACACCATATATTTT.

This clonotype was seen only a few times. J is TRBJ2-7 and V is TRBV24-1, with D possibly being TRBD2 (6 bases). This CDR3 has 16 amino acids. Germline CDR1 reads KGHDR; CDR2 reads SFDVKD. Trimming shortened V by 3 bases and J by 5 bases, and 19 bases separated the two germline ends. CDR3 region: CATSDPGGTMRDEQYF. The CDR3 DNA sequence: TGTGCCACCAGTGATCCTGGGGGGACCATGAGGGACGAGCAGTACTTC.

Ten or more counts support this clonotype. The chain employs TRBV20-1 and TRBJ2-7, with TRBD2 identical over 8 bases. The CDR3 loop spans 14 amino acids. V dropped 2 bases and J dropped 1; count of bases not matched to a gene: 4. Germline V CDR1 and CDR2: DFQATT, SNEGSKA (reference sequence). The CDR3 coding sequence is TGCAGTGCTAGACTAGCGGGCCGTTCCTACGAGCAGTACTTC. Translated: CSARLAGRSYEQYF.

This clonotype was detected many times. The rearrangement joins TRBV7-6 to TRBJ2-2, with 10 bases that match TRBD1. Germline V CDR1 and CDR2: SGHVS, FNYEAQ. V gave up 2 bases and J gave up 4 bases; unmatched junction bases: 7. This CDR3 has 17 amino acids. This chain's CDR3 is CASSLLYWTGGTGELFF. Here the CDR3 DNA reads TGTGCCAGCAGCTTACTATATTGGACAGGGGGCACCGGGGAGCTGTTTTTT.

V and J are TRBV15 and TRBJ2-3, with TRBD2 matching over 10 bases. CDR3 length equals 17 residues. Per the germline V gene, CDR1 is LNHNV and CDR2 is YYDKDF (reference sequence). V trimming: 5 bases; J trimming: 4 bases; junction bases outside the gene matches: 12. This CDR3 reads CATSGESSGSRPDTQYF. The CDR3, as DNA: TGTGCCACCAGCGGGGAATCTAGCGGGAGCCGGCCAGATACGCAGTATTTT.

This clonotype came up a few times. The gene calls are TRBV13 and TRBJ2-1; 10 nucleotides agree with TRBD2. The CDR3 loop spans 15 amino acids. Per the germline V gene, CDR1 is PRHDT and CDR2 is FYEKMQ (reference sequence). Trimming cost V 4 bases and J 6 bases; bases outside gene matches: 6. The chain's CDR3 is CASSSAGGFSNEQFF. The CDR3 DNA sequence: TGTGCCAGCAGCTCAGCGGGAGGGTTCTCCAATGAGCAGTTCTTC.

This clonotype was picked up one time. The CDR3 bases are TGTGCCAGCAGCCTGATAGGTCCGGGGACCCAGTACTTC. It is translated as CASSLIGPGTQYF. The V call is TRBV14, the J call TRBJ2-5, with D unclear. The germline V gene encodes CDR1 SGHDN and CDR2 FVKESK. The CDR3 runs 13 residues. V lost 4 bases, J lost 7 bases, and 13 bases lay in between.

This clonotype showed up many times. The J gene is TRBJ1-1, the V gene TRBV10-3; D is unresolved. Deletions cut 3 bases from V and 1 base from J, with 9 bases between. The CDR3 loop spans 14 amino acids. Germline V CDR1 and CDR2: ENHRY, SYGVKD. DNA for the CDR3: TGTGCCATCAGTGAACTTTACGAGAACACTGAAGCTTTCTTT. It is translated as CAISELYENTEAFF.

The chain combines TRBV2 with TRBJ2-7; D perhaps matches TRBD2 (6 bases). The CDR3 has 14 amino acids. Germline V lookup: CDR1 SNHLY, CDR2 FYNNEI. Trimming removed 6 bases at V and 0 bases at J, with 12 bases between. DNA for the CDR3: TGTGCCAGCAGCGGCGGGGTGCTCTCCTACGAGCAGTACTTC. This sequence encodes CASSGGVLSYEQYF.

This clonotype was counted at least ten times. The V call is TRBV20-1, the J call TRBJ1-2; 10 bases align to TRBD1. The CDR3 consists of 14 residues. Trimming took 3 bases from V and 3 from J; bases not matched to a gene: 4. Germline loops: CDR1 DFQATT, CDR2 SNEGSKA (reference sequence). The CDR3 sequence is CSARGDRGDYGYTF. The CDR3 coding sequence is TGCAGTGCTAGGGGGGACAGGGGTGACTATGGCTACACCTTC.

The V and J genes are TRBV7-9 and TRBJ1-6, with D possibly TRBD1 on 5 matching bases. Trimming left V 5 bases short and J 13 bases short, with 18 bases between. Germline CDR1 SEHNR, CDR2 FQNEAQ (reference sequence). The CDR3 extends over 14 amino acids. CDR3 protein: CASSKHEGSVPLHF. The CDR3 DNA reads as TGTGCCAGCAGCAAACACGAGGGGTCGGTGCCCCTCCACTTT.

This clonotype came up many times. CDR3 sequence reads: CASSRGVGDTQYF. The CDR3 bases are TGTGCCAGCAGCCGAGGGGTTGGAGATACGCAGTATTTT. The chain uses TRBV3-1 and TRBJ2-3; D may match TRBD1 or TRBD2 (5 bases each). Trimming pared 4 bases from V and 5 bases from J, leaving 10 bases between. The CDR3 totals 13 residues. CDR1 and CDR2 from the germline V gene are LGHDT and YNNKEL (reference sequence).

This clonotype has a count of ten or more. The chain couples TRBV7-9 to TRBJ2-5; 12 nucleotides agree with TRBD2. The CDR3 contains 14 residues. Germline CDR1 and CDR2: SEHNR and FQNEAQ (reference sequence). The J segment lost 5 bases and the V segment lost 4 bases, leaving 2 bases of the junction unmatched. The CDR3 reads CASSSTSGSETQYF. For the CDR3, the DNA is TGTGCCAGCAGCTCGACTAGCGGGAGTGAGACCCAGTACTTC.

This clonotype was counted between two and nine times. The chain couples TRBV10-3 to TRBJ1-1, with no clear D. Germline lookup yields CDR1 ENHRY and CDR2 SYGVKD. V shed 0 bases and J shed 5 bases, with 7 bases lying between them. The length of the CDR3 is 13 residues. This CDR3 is CAISESAGTEAFF. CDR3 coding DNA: TGTGCCATCAGTGAGTCGGCTGGGACTGAAGCTTTCTTT.

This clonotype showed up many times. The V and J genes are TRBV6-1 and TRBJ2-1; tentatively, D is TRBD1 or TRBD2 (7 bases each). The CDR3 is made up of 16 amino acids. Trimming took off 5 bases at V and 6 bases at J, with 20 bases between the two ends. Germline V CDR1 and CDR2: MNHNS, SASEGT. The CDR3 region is CASSSTWTRQGNEQFF. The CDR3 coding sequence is TGTGCCAGCAGTAGCACCTGGACTAGACAGGGCAATGAGCAGTTCTTC.

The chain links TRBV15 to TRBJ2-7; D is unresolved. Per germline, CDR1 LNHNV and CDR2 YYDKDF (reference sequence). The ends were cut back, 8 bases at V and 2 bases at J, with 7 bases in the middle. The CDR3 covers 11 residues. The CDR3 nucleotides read TGTGCCACCGGAAGCCCCTACGAGCAGTACTTC. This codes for CATGSPYEQYF.

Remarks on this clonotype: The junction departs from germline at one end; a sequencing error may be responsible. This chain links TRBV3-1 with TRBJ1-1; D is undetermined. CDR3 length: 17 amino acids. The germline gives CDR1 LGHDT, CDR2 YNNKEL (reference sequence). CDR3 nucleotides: TGTGCCGGCAGCCCGAGGGATGGCACAACGATGAATACTGAAGCTTTCTTT. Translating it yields CAGSPRDGTTMNTEAFF. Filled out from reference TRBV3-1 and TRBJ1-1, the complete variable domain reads DTAVSQTPKYLVTQMGNDKSIKCEQNLGHDTMYWYKQDSKKFLKIMFSYNNKELIINETVPNRFSPKSPDKAHLNLHINSLELGDSAVYFCAGSPRDGTTMNTEAFFGQGTRLTVV.

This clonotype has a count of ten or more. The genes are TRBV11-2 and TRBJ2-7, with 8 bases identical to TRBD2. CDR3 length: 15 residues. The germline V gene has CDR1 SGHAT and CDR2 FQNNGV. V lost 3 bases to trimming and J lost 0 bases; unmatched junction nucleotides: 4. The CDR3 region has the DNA TGTGCCAGCAGCTTGACTAGCGACCACTCCTACGAGCAGTACTTC. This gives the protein CASSLTSDHSYEQYF. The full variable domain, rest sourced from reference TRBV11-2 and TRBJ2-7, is EAGVAQSPRYKIIEKRQSVAFWCNPISGHATLYWYQQILGQGPKLLIQFQNNGVVDDSQLPKDRFSAERLKGVDSTLKIQPAKLEDSAVYLCASSLTSDHSYEQYFGPGTRLTVT.

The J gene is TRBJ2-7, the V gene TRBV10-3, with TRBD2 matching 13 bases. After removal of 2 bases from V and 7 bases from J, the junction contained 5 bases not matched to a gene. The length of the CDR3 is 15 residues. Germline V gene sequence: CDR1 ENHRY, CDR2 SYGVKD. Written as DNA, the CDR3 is TGTGCCATCAGTGAGCCGGCGGGACTAGCGGGAGAGCAGTACTTC. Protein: CAISEPAGLAGEQYF.

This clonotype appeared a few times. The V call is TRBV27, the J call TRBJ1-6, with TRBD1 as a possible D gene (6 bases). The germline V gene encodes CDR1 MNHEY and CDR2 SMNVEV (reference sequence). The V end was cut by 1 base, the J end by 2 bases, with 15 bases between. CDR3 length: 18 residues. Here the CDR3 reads CASSLYSRGMTYNSPLHF. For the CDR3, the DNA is TGTGCCAGCAGTTTATACTCAAGGGGGATGACCTATAATTCACCCCTCCACTTT.